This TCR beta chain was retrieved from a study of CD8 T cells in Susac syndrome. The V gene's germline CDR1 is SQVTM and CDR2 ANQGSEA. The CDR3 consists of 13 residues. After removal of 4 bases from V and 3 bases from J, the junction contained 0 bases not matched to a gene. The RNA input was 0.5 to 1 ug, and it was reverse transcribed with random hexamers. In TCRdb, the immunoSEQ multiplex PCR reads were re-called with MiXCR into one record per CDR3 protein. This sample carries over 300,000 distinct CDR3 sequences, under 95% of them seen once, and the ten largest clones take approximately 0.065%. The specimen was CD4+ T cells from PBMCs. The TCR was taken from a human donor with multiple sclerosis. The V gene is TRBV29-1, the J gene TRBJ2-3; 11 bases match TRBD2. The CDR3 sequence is CSVGLAGTDTQYF. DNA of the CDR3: TGCAGCGTTGGACTAGCGGGAACAGATACGCAGTATTTT.